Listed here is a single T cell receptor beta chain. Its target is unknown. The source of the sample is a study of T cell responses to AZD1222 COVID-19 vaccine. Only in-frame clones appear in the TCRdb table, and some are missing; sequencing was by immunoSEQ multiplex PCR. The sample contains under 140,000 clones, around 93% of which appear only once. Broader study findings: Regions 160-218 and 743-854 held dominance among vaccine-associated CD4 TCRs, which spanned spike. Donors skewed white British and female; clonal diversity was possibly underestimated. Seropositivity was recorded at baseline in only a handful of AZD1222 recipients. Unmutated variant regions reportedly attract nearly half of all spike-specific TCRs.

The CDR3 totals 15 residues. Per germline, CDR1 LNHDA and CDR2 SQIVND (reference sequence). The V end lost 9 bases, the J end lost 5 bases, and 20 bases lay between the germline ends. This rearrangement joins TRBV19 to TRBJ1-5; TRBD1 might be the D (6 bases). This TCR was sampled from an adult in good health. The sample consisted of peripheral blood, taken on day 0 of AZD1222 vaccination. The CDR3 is CASRLRTDKHQPQHF. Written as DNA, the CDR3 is TGTGCCAGCCGACTGCGGACAGATAAACATCAGCCCCAGCATTTT.